This TCR beta chain derives from a study of siplizumab effects on memory and regulatory T cells. A remark on this clone: Its antigen is unknown.

Overall study findings and caveats: Siplizumab brought about a significant reduction in alloreactive sequences traceable to unstimulated CD4+ memory cells. Contribution to the alloresponse seemed major for naive T cells, which also seemed more diverse than memory cells. Proliferating Tregs in siplizumab cultures were never verified as suppressive. Sequences below about 10^-5 frequency were poorly captured. As a result, only a minor fraction of alloreactive clones mapped to unstimulated subsets.

Clones were sequenced by immunoSEQ multiplex PCR, and TCRdb holds only the in-frame ones, with some missing. Here the sample spans approximately 100,000 clones, 80% to 95% being singletons. V lost 5 bases to trimming and J lost 0 bases, with 14 bases between them. The CDR3 has 15 residues. The germline V gene has CDR1 MNHEY and CDR2 SMNVEV (reference sequence). The sequence derives from a human donor in good health. Sample: non-Treg CD4+ T cells sorted from blood. This rearrangement joins TRBV27 to TRBJ2-7, with D perhaps matching TRBD2 (6 bases). CDR3 residues: CASSPRVGGSYEQYF. The CDR3 nucleotides read TGTGCCAGCAGTCCACGGGTGGGAGGCTCCTACGAGCAGTACTTC.